The 32 T cell receptor beta chains given below trace back to one sample, sequenced in a study of T cells in Graves' hyperthyroidism and ophthalmopathy. Template material for amplifying TCR beta CDR3 regions consisted of RNA transcripts. TCR CDR3 regions were first amplified by RT-PCR with HTBI primers. TCRdb used MiXCR to reprocess the multiplex PCR reads, holding one entry per CDR3 protein. The data contain 370,000 or so distinct CDR3 sequences, 15% to 18% of them singletons. Sequences were obtained from blood. Receptor source: a woman younger than 35 with Graves' hyperthyroidism that later progressed to Graves' ophthalmopathy.

This clonotype showed up just a few times. The chain couples TRBV18 to TRBJ2-7; 7 bases map to TRBD2. V lost 3 bases and J lost 0; bases outside the gene matches: 5. CDR3 length: 15 amino acids. Per germline, CDR1 KGHSH and CDR2 LQKENI. The CDR3 DNA is TGTGCCAGCTCACCGCTGGGGGGGGGCTCCTACGAGCAGTACTTC. Translated: CASSPLGGGSYEQYF.

About this clonotype: Possible read error: a much larger clone is one base away. The CDR3 reads CSATGLTWDEQFF. CDR3 in DNA: TGCAGTGCTACAGGACTTACTTGGGATGAGCAGTTCTTC. This chain links TRBV20-1 with TRBJ2-1; TRBD2 is a possible D gene (5 bases). Germline V gene lookup returns CDR1 DFQATT and CDR2 SNEGSKA (reference sequence). V shed 4 bases and J shed 8 bases, with 15 bases lying between them. This CDR3 comprises 13 residues.

This clonotype appeared many times. The chain joins TRBV6-2 or TRBV6-3 to TRBJ2-1; unclear D gene. The germline V gene encodes CDR1 MNHEY and CDR2 SVGEGT. CDR3 length: 17 residues. Trimming removed 0 bases from V and 1 base from J, with 13 bases in between. CDR3 sequence: CASSYSRTLGSYNEQFF. CDR3 in DNA: TGTGCCAGCAGTTACTCGAGGACCCTAGGGTCCTACAATGAGCAGTTCTTC.

This clonotype was seen more than once but under ten times. CDR3 protein: CASSTTDWNGELFF. CDR3 DNA: TGTGCCAGCAGCACAACTGACTGGAACGGGGAGCTGTTTTTT. V usage is TRBV7-9 and J usage is TRBJ2-2; D gene uncertain. The CDR3 loop spans 14 amino acids. V lost 5 bases to trimming and J lost 7 bases, with 14 bases between them. Per germline, CDR1 SEHNR and CDR2 FQNEAQ (reference sequence).

This clonotype has just a few counts. The chain uses TRBV6-1 and TRBJ2-1; D may be TRBD1 (5 bases). Germline-derived CDR1 and CDR2 are MNHNS and SASEGT. This CDR3 contains 13 residues. V was shortened by 6 bases and J by 8 bases, with 14 bases between the two germline ends. CDR3 region: CASSPIQGDEQFF. CDR3 bases: TGTGCCAGCAGCCCCATCCAGGGCGATGAGCAGTTCTTC.

This clonotype was detected many times. V is TRBV4-2 and J is TRBJ2-7; possibly TRBD2 for D (6 bases). V was cut by 6 bases and J by 0 bases, with 15 bases left in between. The CDR3 runs to 15 residues. Germline V gene data show CDR1 as LGHNA and CDR2 as YNFKEQ. CDR3 in DNA: TGTGCCAGCAGTCGTAGCGGCTCTAGCTCCTACGAGCAGTACTTC. Its protein is CASSRSGSSSYEQYF.

The chain employs TRBV10-3 and TRBJ1-1; TRBD1 agrees at 7 bases. V shed 5 bases, J shed 1 base, and the junction held 7 bases outside the gene matches. The CDR3 length is 15 residues. The V gene's germline CDR1 is ENHRY and CDR2 SYGVKD. Here the CDR3 reads CAISFSGTENTEAFF. As DNA, the CDR3 is TGTGCCATCAGTTTTTCCGGGACAGAGAACACTGAAGCTTTCTTT.

The sample holds many counts of this clonotype. This sequence joins TRBV11-3 and TRBJ2-1; D uncertain. The CDR3 has 12 amino acids. Trimming removed 5 bases at V and 8 bases at J, with 10 bases between. The germline V gene encodes CDR1 SGHNT and CDR2 YENEEA. CDR3 nucleotides: TGTGCCAGCAGCCGGAAGGTCGATGAGCAGTTCTTC. Amino acid sequence: CASSRKVDEQFF.

At least ten counts were recorded for this clonotype. The V gene is TRBV10-3, the J gene TRBJ2-5; 11 bases fit TRBD1. This CDR3 comprises 14 residues. V lost 5 bases to trimming and J lost 5 bases; unmatched junction nucleotides: 4. From germline, CDR1 is ENHRY and CDR2 SYGVKD. CDR3 in amino acids: CAISPGQGVETQYF. DNA for the CDR3: TGTGCCATCAGTCCGGGACAGGGGGTTGAGACCCAGTACTTC.

As for this clonotype: A clone one base away is much larger, so this may be a read error. The chain employs TRBV20-1 and TRBJ1-1; the match to TRBD1 covers 7 bases. This CDR3 region has 14 residues. The germline CDR1 and CDR2 sequences are DFQATT and SNEGSKA (reference sequence). CDR3 DNA sequence: TGCAGTGTCCGAACAGGGGTCTCAAACACTGAAGCTCTCTTT. Translated, it gives CSVRTGVSNTEALF.

This clonotype was counted ten times or more. The CDR3 sequence is CASSLSPGSTEAFF. CDR3 nucleotides: TGTGCCAGCAGTTTATCCCCTGGGAGCACTGAAGCTTTCTTT. The rearrangement links TRBV27 to TRBJ1-1, with D unclear. V was pared by 0 bases and J by 4 bases, with 9 bases between. This CDR3 is 14 amino acids long. Germline V gene data show CDR1 as MNHEY and CDR2 as SMNVEV (reference sequence).

The table lists this clonotype with a few counts. This chain connects TRBV6-6 to TRBJ2-7; D is uncertain. Deletions cut 2 bases from V and 5 bases from J, with 10 bases between. Germline values: CDR1 MNHNY, CDR2 SVGAGI (reference sequence). The CDR3 spans 13 residues. CDR3 sequence: CASSYMTSDEQYF. The CDR3 bases are TGTGCCAGCAGTTACATGACGAGCGACGAGCAGTACTTC.

This rearrangement joins TRBV4-2 to TRBJ1-2; 8 nucleotides agree with TRBD1. After removal of 1 base from V and 4 bases from J, the junction contained 14 bases not matched to a gene. CDR1 is LGHNA, CDR2 YNFKEQ, per germline. The CDR3 covers 18 residues. The CDR3 sequence is CASSQGPPKTGASYGYTF. Here the CDR3 DNA reads TGTGCCAGCAGCCAAGGACCCCCAAAGACAGGGGCAAGCTATGGCTACACCTTC.

This clonotype was recorded at least ten times. This chain connects TRBV7-9 to TRBJ2-5; the match to TRBD1 covers 7 bases. J gave up 10 bases and V 0 bases, and 8 bases lay outside the gene matches. The CDR3 length is 14 residues. Germline CDR1 is SEHNR and CDR2 is FQNEAQ (reference sequence). In nucleotides, the CDR3 is TGTGCCAGCAGCTTAGCGGGTGGACAGGCCTTCCAGTACTTC. This gives the protein CASSLAGGQAFQYF.

There are many counts of this clonotype. The chain uses TRBV27 and TRBJ2-5; 10 bases agree with TRBD1. The CDR3 consists of 16 residues. V lost 5 bases and J lost 8; bases outside the gene matches: 14. Germline loops: CDR1 MNHEY, CDR2 SMNVEV (reference sequence). The CDR3, as DNA: TGTGCCAGCAGTCAACACACCGGGACAGGGGTAGCCACCCAGTACTTC. Translating gives CASSQHTGTGVATQYF.

CDR3: CASSSGSFTDTQYF. The CDR3 bases are TGTGCCAGTAGTTCCGGGTCTTTCACAGATACGCAGTATTTT. The V call is TRBV19, the J call TRBJ2-3, with no clear D. In germline, CDR1 is LNHDA, CDR2 SQIVND (reference sequence). The CDR3 covers 14 residues. V shed 5 bases and J shed 2 bases, with 11 bases lying between them.

V is TRBV6-2 or TRBV6-3 and J is TRBJ1-2; tentative D call: TRBD1 (6 bases). The V and J ends lost 0 bases and 7 bases respectively, with 15 bases between them. Germline values: CDR1 MNHEY, CDR2 SVGEGT. CDR3 length equals 15 residues. In DNA form, the CDR3 reads TGTGCCAGCAGTTACTCAAGGGGGTCCCCTATTGGCTACACCTTC. This gives the protein CASSYSRGSPIGYTF.

The rearrangement joins TRBV27 to TRBJ2-2, with 9 nucleotides matching TRBD2. Germline lookup yields CDR1 MNHEY and CDR2 SMNVEV (reference sequence). Trimming took 6 bases from V and 1 from J; bases not matched to a gene: 3. This CDR3 has 15 residues. The CDR3 DNA reads as TGTGCCAGCAGGTTTAGCGGGGGGAACACCGGGGAGCTGTTTTTT. Residues: CASRFSGGNTGELFF.

The chain carries TRBV6-1 and TRBJ1-5, with D possibly being TRBD1 (6 bases). Germline V gives CDR1 MNHNS, CDR2 SASEGT. The ends were cut back, 4 bases at V and 5 bases at J, with 12 bases in the middle. The CDR3 is made up of 14 amino acids. The CDR3 bases are TGTGCCAGCAGTGCCCTAAGGGGGGATCAGCCCCAGCATTTT. It is translated as CASSALRGDQPQHF.

This clonotype was found many times. The CDR3 DNA reads as TGCGCCAGCAGCTTCGTGCCCTCCGGCGCAGATACGCAGTATTTT. The encoded protein is CASSFVPSGADTQYF. The rearrangement joins TRBV5-1 to TRBJ2-3, with no clear D. V was cut by 2 bases and J by 4 bases, with 14 bases left in between. The CDR3 spans 15 residues. Looked up from germline, CDR1 is SGHRS and CDR2 is YFSETQ.

This clonotype was counted many times. The chain uses TRBV7-9 and TRBJ2-3, with 8 bases matching TRBD2. V lost 3 bases, J lost 2 bases, and 4 bases stayed unmatched. The germline V gene encodes CDR1 SEHNR and CDR2 FQNEAQ (reference sequence). The CDR3 contains 15 residues. The CDR3 protein is CASSFTSGITDTQYF. CDR3 bases: TGTGCCAGCAGCTTCACTAGCGGTATCACAGATACGCAGTATTTT.

The table lists this clonotype with a few counts. The gene calls are TRBV10-3 and TRBJ1-6, with 8 bases lining up with TRBD1. Trimming cost V 6 bases and J 8 bases; bases outside gene matches: 9. There are 15 residues in the CDR3. Germline CDR1 is ENHRY and CDR2 is SYGVKD. For the CDR3, the DNA is TGTGCCATCAGAGAACCAACAGGGGGGGATTCACCCCTCCACTTT. Encoded protein: CAIREPTGGDSPLHF.

This chain links TRBV9 with TRBJ2-7; weak D call: TRBD2 (6 bases). The CDR3 sequence is 15 residues long. CDR1 and CDR2 (germline): SGDLS, YYNGEE. V lost 0 bases, J lost 5 bases, and 15 bases lay in between. For the CDR3, the DNA is TGTGCCAGCAGCGTAGATCTAGCGATTCCCCACGAGCAGTACTTC. Translated, it gives CASSVDLAIPHEQYF.

The chain has TRBV9 and TRBJ1-1; 9 bases agree with TRBD1. Germline lookup yields CDR1 SGDLS and CDR2 YYNGEE. V lost 0 bases to trimming and J lost 5 bases; unmatched junction nucleotides: 8. This CDR3 is built from 16 residues. DNA for the CDR3: TGTGCCAGCAGCGTAGCCACAGGGGGCGGAAAGACTGAAGCTTTCTTT. This codes for CASSVATGGGKTEAFF.

This clonotype was counted ten times or more. The V gene is TRBV5-5, the J gene TRBJ2-7, with D unclear. CDR3 length: 17 residues. The ends were cut back, 0 bases at V and 3 bases at J, with 19 bases in the middle. Germline CDR1 is SGHKS and CDR2 is YYEKEE (reference sequence). This chain's CDR3 is CASSLDWASFSFYEQYF. CDR3 DNA sequence: TGTGCCAGCAGCTTGGATTGGGCTAGTTTCAGTTTCTACGAGCAGTACTTC.

This clonotype was seen at least ten times. The chain joins TRBV6-1 to TRBJ2-5; the D is unclear. The length of the CDR3 is 12 residues. CDR1 is MNHNS and CDR2 is SASEGT in the germline V gene. V lost 5 bases and J lost 7, with 11 bases in between. For the CDR3, the DNA is TGTGCCAGCAGTTATGGGCCCGGGACCCAGTACTTC. Amino acid sequence: CASSYGPGTQYF.

This clonotype was seen repeatedly, ten times or more. The J gene is TRBJ2-7, the V gene TRBV28, with 16 bases that match TRBD2. Germline V gives CDR1 MDHEN, CDR2 SYDVKM. J was trimmed by 3 bases and V by 6 bases; bases with no gene match: 8. The CDR3 length is 17 residues. This CDR3 reads CASSSGLAGGPFYEQYF. CDR3 nucleotides: TGTGCCAGCAGCTCGGGACTAGCGGGAGGGCCGTTCTACGAGCAGTACTTC.

This clonotype was seen many times. V and J are TRBV13 and TRBJ1-2; D is undetermined. Germline-derived CDR1 and CDR2 are PRHDT and FYEKMQ (reference sequence). The CDR3 covers 9 residues. Between the trimmed V and J ends, which lost 8 bases and 9 bases, there was a span of 7 bases. The CDR3 bases are TGTGCCAGCCGGGATAGCTACACCTTC. This translates into CASRDSYTF.

Ten or more counts support this clonotype. This sequence joins TRBV2 and TRBJ2-1, with 13 positions matching TRBD2. After removal of 7 bases from V and 0 bases from J, the junction contained 9 bases not matched to a gene. The CDR3 spans 18 residues. From germline, CDR1 is SNHLY and CDR2 FYNNEI. The CDR3 reads CASKPGLAGRSSYNEQFF. CDR3 in DNA: TGTGCCAGCAAACCGGGACTAGCGGGACGGAGCTCCTACAATGAGCAGTTCTTC.

This clonotype was found many times. J is TRBJ2-7 and V is TRBV27; 10 bases map to TRBD2. There are 16 residues in the CDR3. Germline V gives CDR1 MNHEY, CDR2 SMNVEV (reference sequence). V gave up 0 bases and J gave up 8 bases; unmatched junction bases: 10. The CDR3: CASSLSPGTSDFQQYF. The CDR3 DNA reads TGTGCCAGCAGTTTATCTCCCGGGACTAGCGATTTCCAGCAGTACTTC.

Only a few counts were recorded for this clonotype. The chain has TRBV15 and TRBJ1-2, with D unclear. V lost 1 base and J lost 10, with 13 bases in between. Germline V gene sequence: CDR1 LNHNV, CDR2 YYDKDF (reference sequence). The CDR3 contains 13 residues. Here the CDR3 reads CATSRGYGSNYTF. Written as DNA, the CDR3 is TGTGCCACCAGCAGAGGATACGGGTCCAACTACACCTTC.

As regards this clonotype: This may come from a read error, since a much larger clone is one base off. The CDR3 is CASSQELAGPYERYF. As DNA, the CDR3 is TGTGCCAGCAGCCAAGAGCTAGCGGGGCCCTACGAGCGGTACTTC. The chain employs TRBV3-1 and TRBJ2-7; 9 bases map to TRBD2. The CDR3 spans 15 residues. Germline V lookup: CDR1 LGHDT, CDR2 YNNKEL (reference sequence).